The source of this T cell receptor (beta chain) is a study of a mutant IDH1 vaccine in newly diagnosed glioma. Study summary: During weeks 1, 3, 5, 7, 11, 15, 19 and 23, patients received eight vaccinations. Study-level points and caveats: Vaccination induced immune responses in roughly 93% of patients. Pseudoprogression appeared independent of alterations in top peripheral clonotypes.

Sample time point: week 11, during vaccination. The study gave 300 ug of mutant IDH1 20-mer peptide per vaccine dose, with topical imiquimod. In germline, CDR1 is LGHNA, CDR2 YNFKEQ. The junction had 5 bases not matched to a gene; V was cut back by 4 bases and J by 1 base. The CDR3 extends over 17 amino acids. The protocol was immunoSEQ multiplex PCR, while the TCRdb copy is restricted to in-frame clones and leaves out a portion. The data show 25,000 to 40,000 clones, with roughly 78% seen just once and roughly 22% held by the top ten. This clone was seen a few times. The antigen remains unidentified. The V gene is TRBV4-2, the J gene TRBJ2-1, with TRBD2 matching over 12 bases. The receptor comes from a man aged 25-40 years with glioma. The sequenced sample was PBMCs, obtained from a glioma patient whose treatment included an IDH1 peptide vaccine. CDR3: CASSPRLAGASYNEQFF. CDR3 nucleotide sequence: TGTGCCAGCAGCCCGCGACTAGCGGGAGCGTCCTACAATGAGCAGTTCTTC.